These 15 T cell receptor beta chains originate from one sample sequenced in a study of blood T cell repertoires in COVID-19. Sequenced by immunoSEQ multiplex PCR; TCRdb stores in-frame clones only, minus some. This table holds under 150,000 clones, 85% to 90% found once. What was sequenced was peripheral blood. The receptors derive from a man older than 75 with acute or convalescent COVID-19.

The J gene is TRBJ2-1, the V gene TRBV9; 11 bases agree with TRBD2. Trimming at V came to 3 bases and at J to 10 bases, leaving 9 bases not matched to a gene. The CDR3 runs 15 residues. Germline loops: CDR1 SGDLS, CDR2 YYNGEE. Written as DNA, the CDR3 is TGTGCCAGCAGCGGAACTAGCGGGGGTCCAAGGGAGCAGTTCTTC. It yields the protein CASSGTSGGPREQFF.

This clone appeared once. V usage is TRBV2 and J usage is TRBJ2-7; TRBD1 matches 8 bases. The CDR3 is made up of 12 amino acids. V lost 4 bases and J lost 6; bases outside the gene matches: 2. In germline, CDR1 is SNHLY, CDR2 FYNNEI. The CDR3 DNA sequence: TGTGCCAGCAGTGGACAGGGGATCGAGCAGTACTTC. It codes for CASSGQGIEQYF.

This chain connects TRBV15 to TRBJ1-1; maybe TRBD1 (5 bases). CDR1 and CDR2 (germline): LNHNV, YYDKDF (reference sequence). This CDR3 has 14 residues. The V end lost 1 base, the J end lost 2 bases, and 8 bases lay between the germline ends. This CDR3 reads CATSRAGFNTEAFF. CDR3 sequence (DNA): TGTGCCACCAGCAGAGCAGGGTTTAACACTGAAGCTTTCTTT.

The chain recombines TRBV27 with TRBJ2-1; 7 bases are a match to TRBD1. Germline V gives CDR1 MNHEY, CDR2 SMNVEV (reference sequence). The trim removed 4 bases at V and 4 bases at J, leaving 7 bases unmatched. CDR3 length: 15 residues. CDR3 DNA: TGTGCCAGCAGTTATGGGACAGTACTTTACAATGAGCAGTTCTTC. This translates into CASSYGTVLYNEQFF.

The chain links TRBV7-2 to TRBJ1-4; tentatively, D is TRBD1 (6 bases). CDR3 size: 14 residues. Per germline, CDR1 SGHTA and CDR2 FQGNSA. V was pared by 8 bases and J by 4 bases, with 14 bases between. The CDR3 bases are TGTGCCAGCCGGGTACAAGGGGGTAATGAAAAACTGTTTTTT. This codes for CASRVQGGNEKLFF.

The chain is built from TRBV11-3 and TRBJ2-1, with 7 positions matching TRBD1. The CDR3 covers 14 residues. The germline gives CDR1 SGHNT, CDR2 YENEEA. V dropped 5 bases and J dropped 3; count of bases not matched to a gene: 4. Here the CDR3 DNA reads TGTGCCAGCAGCGTGGGACAGAGCTACAATGAGCAGTTCTTC. Protein sequence: CASSVGQSYNEQFF.

The V and J genes are TRBV10-2 and TRBJ2-7; TRBD2 aligns across 8 bases. The V gene end was trimmed by 7 bases and the J gene end by 4 bases; junction bases not matched to a gene: 12. The CDR3 has 15 amino acids. Looked up from germline, CDR1 is WSHSY and CDR2 is SAAADI. CDR3 in amino acids: CASTPWERGKYEQYF. The CDR3 region has the DNA TGCGCCAGCACCCCCTGGGAGCGGGGGAAATACGAGCAGTACTTC.

This chain joins TRBV5-4 and TRBJ2-3; 9 nucleotides agree with TRBD1. Germline V gene data show CDR1 as SGHNT and CDR2 as YYREEE (reference sequence). This CDR3 is 16 amino acids long. V lost 2 bases, J lost 6 bases, and 10 bases stayed unmatched. CDR3 residues: CASSLGGQGLRDTQYF. The CDR3 DNA reads TGTGCCAGCAGCTTAGGGGGACAGGGTTTGAGGGATACGCAGTATTTT.

The J gene is TRBJ1-3, the V gene TRBV5-1; TRBD1 agrees at 7 bases. This CDR3 comprises 13 residues. CDR1 is SGHRS and CDR2 is YFSETQ in the germline V gene. V shed 4 bases, J shed 3 bases, and the junction held 1 base outside the gene matches. The CDR3: CASSRDSGNTIYF. CDR3 coding DNA: TGCGCCAGCAGCCGGGACAGTGGAAACACCATATATTTT.

CDR3 loop: CASSIRDGYEQYF. CDR3 sequence (DNA): TGTGCCAGTAGTATCAGGGATGGGTACGAGCAGTACTTC. The chain is built from TRBV19 and TRBJ2-7, with D possibly being TRBD1 (5 bases). The CDR3 covers 13 residues. Germline V gives CDR1 LNHDA, CDR2 SQIVND (reference sequence). V was shortened by 3 bases and J by 4 bases, with 10 bases between the two germline ends.

The chain joins TRBV6-5 to TRBJ1-2; 10 bases match TRBD1. Looked up from germline, CDR1 is MNHEY and CDR2 is SVGAGI. J lost 4 bases, V lost 7 bases, and 9 bases had no gene match. The CDR3 is 15 amino acids. CDR3 bases: TGTGCCAGCACGACAGGGGGCAGGTTTACCTATGGCTACACCTTC. Amino acid sequence: CASTTGGRFTYGYTF.

V and J are TRBV7-3 and TRBJ1-2; 9 bases map to TRBD1. Germline V gives CDR1 SGHTA, CDR2 FQGTGA. Germline trimming cut 0 bases from V and 8 bases from J; bases unmatched to any gene: 4. There are 14 residues in the CDR3. CDR3: CASSLTDRGRGYTF. CDR3 DNA: TGTGCCAGCAGCTTAACGGACAGGGGTCGCGGCTACACCTTC.

With respect to this clone: Germline and junction disagree at one end, which may indicate a read error. The chain combines TRBV6-1 with TRBJ2-4, with 11 bases lining up with TRBD2. This CDR3 has 16 amino acids. The germline V gene encodes CDR1 MNHNS and CDR2 SASEGT. The DNA for the CDR3 is TGTGCCAGCAGGGAAGGACTAGCGGGAGCCAAAAACATTCAGTACTTC. Translated, it gives CASREGLAGAKNIQYF.

V usage is TRBV7-9 and J usage is TRBJ2-7, with TRBD2 matching over 9 bases. The CDR3 runs 14 residues. J lost 4 bases, V lost 6 bases, and 7 bases had no gene match. The V gene's germline CDR1 is SEHNR and CDR2 FQNEAQ (reference sequence). CDR3 region: CASSGAGGLYEQYF. The CDR3 coding sequence is TGTGCCAGCAGTGGGGCGGGAGGGCTTTACGAGCAGTACTTC.

The chain links TRBV11-3 to TRBJ2-1; 11 bases match TRBD1. V lost 5 bases to trimming and J lost 10 bases; unmatched junction nucleotides: 10. This CDR3 spans 15 amino acids. CDR1 is SGHNT, CDR2 YENEEA, per germline. The CDR3 is CASSPPGQGGREQFF. For the CDR3, the DNA is TGTGCCAGCAGCCCACCGGGACAGGGGGGAAGGGAGCAGTTCTTC.